This T cell receptor (beta chain) stems from a study of OX40 agonist ivuxolimab in advanced cancers. CDR1 and CDR2 from the germline V gene are MNHEY and SVGAGI. The length of the CDR3 is 16 residues. The V gene end was trimmed by 0 bases and the J gene end by 5 bases; junction bases not matched to a gene: 7. Profiling relied on immunoSEQ multiplex PCR, and the TCRdb table lists in-frame clones only, not all of them. The sample lists 25,000 to 30,000 clones, approximately 86% seen once, with roughly 16% in the top ten. Specimen: CD4+ or CD8+ T cells sorted from blood, collected in a trial of the OX40 agonist ivuxolimab. The receptor's source is an adult with an advanced solid tumor such as melanoma, head and neck, liver or kidney cancer. The chain carries TRBV6-5 and TRBJ2-7; 10 nucleotides match TRBD1. CDR3 sequence reads: CASSYSILTGGDEQYF. DNA for the CDR3: TGTGCCAGCAGTTACTCGATTTTGACAGGGGGCGACGAGCAGTACTTC.